Sequencing of this TCR beta chain was carried out in a study of patients and donors after allogeneic stem cell transplantation. Germline loops: CDR1 MNHEY, CDR2 SVGAGI. The V and J ends lost 1 base and 5 bases respectively, with 11 bases between them. The CDR3 totals 14 residues. TCRdb called the RT-PCR reads again in MiXCR, with one record for every CDR3 protein. In the table there are roughly 940,000 distinct CDR3 sequences, roughly 18% of which are singletons. The chain recombines TRBV6-5 with TRBJ1-1, with D unclear. Sequencing used blood, either unsorted or a sorted T cell fraction (not recorded which). The receptor comes from a human donor who was either an allogeneic HSCT recipient or a stem cell or donor lymphocyte infusion donor (not recorded which). It is not recorded whose cells these are; they may come from a transplant donor. DNA of the CDR3: TGTGCCAGCAGTTACTGGCAGGACGGGACTGAAGCTTTCTTT. Translated, it gives CASSYWQDGTEAFF.